This T cell receptor (beta chain) is from a study of identical twins. Study conclusions and caveats: For out-of-frame beta sequences, excess twin sharing was weaker.

In germline, CDR1 is DFQATT, CDR2 SNEGSKA (reference sequence). This CDR3 is built from 18 residues. Germline trimming cut 1 base from V and 0 bases from J; bases unmatched to any gene: 12. This clonotype was seen only a few times. Antigen specificity is unknown. Unique molecular identifiers were present on the cDNA, which also gained a universal primer site by template switching. TCRdb reanalysed the 5' RACE reads using MiXCR and keeps one entry per CDR3 protein. The sample has 250,000 to 300,000 distinct CDR3 sequences, approximately 8.3% seen once; the top ten hold over 2.5%. Another study also made use of these data, one on yellow fever vaccine responses in identical twins.

The sample taken for sequencing was CD8+ T cells sorted from blood. V is TRBV20-1 and J is TRBJ2-5; 9 positions match TRBD2. The source of this sequence is a woman in her late teens or twenties in good health. The CDR3 here is CSARVKRGAQGYQETQYF. CDR3 DNA: TGCAGTGCTAGAGTTAAGCGGGGGGCTCAGGGGTACCAAGAGACCCAGTACTTC.